Listed below are T cell receptor beta chains from one sample, sequenced in a study of T cell responses to AZD1222 COVID-19 vaccine. Assay: immunoSEQ multiplex PCR; the TCRdb copy retains only in-frame clones and omits some. The sample holds about 160,000 clones, 75% to 95% seen once. The sample consisted of peripheral blood, taken 28 days after the second AZD1222 dose. The source of these receptors is an adult who received the AZD1222 COVID-19 vaccine. The CDR3 runs from the conserved cysteine through the conserved F or W. D genes are given only for firm matches. Clone size appears in some rows only: once, few, many, or a class for an expanded clone.

j_gene,d_gene,abundance,v_gene,CDR3nt,CDR3aa
TRBJ2-7,-,-,TRBV5-1,TGCGCCAGCAGCCCCGGGACGGATGGGGACGAGCAGTACTTC,CASSPGTDGDEQYF
TRBJ2-2,-,-,TRBV19,TGTGCCAGTAGTATAGGACTATCGAACACCGGGGAGCTGTTTTTT,CASSIGLSNTGELFF
TRBJ2-7,-,-,TRBV11-3,TGTGTCCCAGGGGCCTTAGACAGGTCGACCTACGAGCAGTACTTC,CVPGALDRSTYEQYF
TRBJ1-4,-,-,TRBV25-1,TGTGCCAGCAGTGAATATAGGGACGCCAAAGGGAATGAAAAACTGTTTTTT,CASSEYRDAKGNEKLFF
TRBJ2-7,-,-,TRBV6-5,TGTGCCAGCAGACCAGGGACCCTCTTTGACTACGAGCAGTACTTC,CASRPGTLFDYEQYF
TRBJ1-5,-,-,TRBV12-3/TRBV12-4,TGTGCCAGCGTGCGGGGGAGCAATCAGCCCCAGCATTTT,CASVRGSNQPQHF
TRBJ1-1,-,once,TRBV18,TGTGCCAGCTCCCTGAACACTGAAGCTTTCTTT,CASSLNTEAFF
TRBJ2-7,-,few,TRBV19,TGTGCCAGTAGTACTCCGAGGGGACCCTCCAATTACGAGCAGTACTTC,CASSTPRGPSNYEQYF
TRBJ2-1,TRBD2,-,TRBV10-3,TGTGCCATCAGTGAACCAGCGGGAGCAGATGAGCAGTTCTTC,CAISEPAGADEQFF
TRBJ2-5,TRBD1,-,TRBV11-2,TGTGCCAGCAGCTCGACAGGGCTCCAAGAGACCCAGTACTTC,CASSSTGLQETQYF
TRBJ2-7,TRBD1,-,TRBV5-5,TGTGCCAGCAGACCCTACGAGGGGACAGGGGGCAACGAGCAGTACTTC,CASRPYEGTGGNEQYF
TRBJ1-1,TRBD1,-,TRBV14,TGTGCCAGCAGCCCCACCCAGGGGGCCCCTGAAGCTTTCTTT,CASSPTQGAPEAFF
TRBJ2-7,-,-,TRBV20-1,TGCAGTGCTAGGAGGGATCGGGAGCAGTACTTC,CSARRDREQYF
TRBJ2-1,-,-,TRBV7-9,TGTGCCAGCAGCTTAAAGGAGGCCTCCTACAATGAGCAGTTCTTC,CASSLKEASYNEQFF
TRBJ1-4,-,-,TRBV6-5,TGTGCCAGCAGTTACGGGGGGGCGGAAAAACTGTTTTTT,CASSYGGAEKLFF
TRBJ2-1,TRBD2,-,TRBV12-5,TGTGCTAGTGGTTTGCGCCTAGCGGGAGGGGATGAGCAGTTCTTC,CASGLRLAGGDEQFF
TRBJ1-1,-,-,TRBV7-9,TGTGCCAGCAGCTTAGGGGGACGGAACACTGAAGCTTTCTTT,CASSLGGRNTEAFF
TRBJ2-1,-,-,TRBV6-5,TGTGCCAGCAGTTACTCCCCAGGCCCCTCCTACAATGAGCAGTTCTTC,CASSYSPGPSYNEQFF
TRBJ1-5,-,-,TRBV5-1,TGCGCCAGCAGCCCGCCCGGGGATCGCAATCAGCCCCAGCATTTT,CASSPPGDRNQPQHF
TRBJ2-7,-,-,TRBV30,TGTGCCTGGAAATGGATTGGCTCCTACGAGCAGTACTTC,CAWKWIGSYEQYF
TRBJ2-6,-,once,TRBV2,TGTGCCAGCAGTTTGACAGTGACTGGGGCCAACGTCCTGACTTTC,CASSLTVTGANVLTF
TRBJ1-4,-,-,TRBV5-4,TGTGCCAGCAGCTTGCGGGGGCCTAATGAAAAACTGTTTTTT,CASSLRGPNEKLFF
TRBJ2-7,TRBD1,-,TRBV29-1,TGCAGCGTTGGGGGGGACAGGGGATACGAGCAGTACTTC,CSVGGDRGYEQYF
TRBJ2-2,TRBD2,-,TRBV6-5,TGTGCCAGCAGGAGGGAGGGATCTGCCGGGGAGCTGTTTTTT,CASRREGSAGELFF
TRBJ1-2,TRBD1,-,TRBV4-2,TGTGCCAGCAGCCAACCGACAGGGACAGGGTTTCGCGGCTACACCTTC,CASSQPTGTGFRGYTF
TRBJ2-1,TRBD2,once,TRBV10-3,TGTGCCATCAGTGAGGAAGGACTAGCTCAGAATGAGCAGTTCTTC,CAISEEGLAQNEQFF
TRBJ2-3,TRBD2,-,TRBV11-2,TGTGCCAGCAGCCCCAGGACTAGCGGGATTAGCACAGATACGCAGTATTTT,CASSPRTSGISTDTQYF
TRBJ1-2,TRBD1,-,TRBV14,TGTGCCAGCAGCCAAGGGGTTCAGGGGGCGTATGGCTACACCTTC,CASSQGVQGAYGYTF
TRBJ2-1,-,-,TRBV9,TGTGCCAGCGCCCGTGGGCTAGCGAGCTCCTACAATGAGCAGTTCTTC,CASARGLASSYNEQFF
TRBJ1-2,TRBD1,-,TRBV9,TGTGCCAGCAGCGTAGGCGCAGGGGGCGAAAATGGCTACACCTTC,CASSVGAGGENGYTF
TRBJ2-5,-,-,TRBV11-2,TGTGCCAGCAGCTCGGGGGACACCCAGTACTTC,CASSSGDTQYF
TRBJ2-5,-,-,TRBV7-9,TGTGCCAGCAGCGGCAGACAGCAAGAGGAGACCCAGTACTTC,CASSGRQQEETQYF
TRBJ2-3,-,-,TRBV5-4,TGTGCCTCGCAGGGGGATACGCAGTATTTT,CASQGDTQYF
TRBJ1-6,-,-,TRBV7-8,TGTGCCAGCAGCTTAGCTAGCTCACCCCTCCACTTT,CASSLASSPLHF
TRBJ2-3,-,-,TRBV11-2,TGTGCCAGCAGCACCGGGACTACGCAGTATTTT,CASSTGTTQYF
TRBJ2-7,-,-,TRBV27,TGTGCCAGCAGTCCACGGACAGAGAGCTACGAGCAGTACTTC,CASSPRTESYEQYF
TRBJ2-3,TRBD2,-,TRBV19,TGTGCCAGTAGCCAGGGACTAGCGGGAGGTGCAGATACGCAGTATTTT,CASSQGLAGGADTQYF
TRBJ1-1,-,-,TRBV18,TGTGCCAGCTCCCCAAAGGGAGGAACTGAAGCTTTCTTT,CASSPKGGTEAFF
TRBJ2-6,TRBD1,-,TRBV19,TGTGCCAGTAGTCCTGACAGGGATGGGGCCAACGTCCTGACTTTC,CASSPDRDGANVLTF
TRBJ2-7,-,-,TRBV5-1,TGCGCCAGCAGCTTGGACTCCGAGCAGTACTTC,CASSLDSEQYF
TRBJ1-4,TRBD1,-,TRBV24-1,TGTGCCACCAGTGACCCCGGGACAGGGTCGGAAAAACTGTTTTTT,CATSDPGTGSEKLFF
TRBJ1-6,TRBD1,-,TRBV19,TGTGCCAGTAGTATAGTTCGGACAGGGGATTCACCCCTCCACTTT,CASSIVRTGDSPLHF
TRBJ1-5,-,-,TRBV19,TGTGCCAGTAGTATAGGGAACTATCAGCCCCAGCATTTT,CASSIGNYQPQHF
TRBJ2-5,-,-,TRBV6-5,TGTGCCAGCAGTTACCTCGGGATTGGGCAAGAGACCCAGTACTTC,CASSYLGIGQETQYF
TRBJ2-1,-,once,TRBV11-2,TGTGCCAGCAGCTTGGACAGAGGAAATGAGCAGTTCTTC,CASSLDRGNEQFF
TRBJ1-1,-,-,TRBV13,TGTGCCAGCAGCTTAGTCTACACCGTTGAAGCTTTCTTT,CASSLVYTVEAFF
TRBJ1-2,-,-,TRBV7-6,TGTGCCAGCAGCTTAGGTTCAGTGGACGACAACTATGGCTACACCTTC,CASSLGSVDDNYGYTF
TRBJ2-7,-,-,TRBV2,TGTGCCAGCAGTGATGGGCTCACCTACGAGCAGTACTTC,CASSDGLTYEQYF
TRBJ1-2,TRBD1,-,TRBV29-1,TGCAGCCGTGACCGGGACAGGAGACTTAACTATGGCTACACCTTC,CSRDRDRRLNYGYTF
TRBJ1-5,-,-,TRBV30,TGTGCCTGGAGTGTAACGGGACATTGGTCGAGCAATCAGCCCCAGCATTTT,CAWSVTGHWSSNQPQHF
TRBJ1-1,-,-,TRBV11-2,TGTGCCAGCAGCTTATTAGGTCTTAACACTGAAGCTTTCTTT,CASSLLGLNTEAFF
TRBJ1-2,-,-,TRBV12-3/TRBV12-4,TGTGCCAGCAGAACCCCCGGGAACTATGGCTACACCTTC,CASRTPGNYGYTF
TRBJ1-3,-,-,TRBV10-3,TGTGCCATCAGTGACTCGACAGGTGGAAACACCATATATTTT,CAISDSTGGNTIYF
TRBJ1-4,-,-,TRBV15,TGTGCCACCAGCAGAGAGAGGCCCTCAACTAATGAAAAACTGTTTTTT,CATSRERPSTNEKLFF